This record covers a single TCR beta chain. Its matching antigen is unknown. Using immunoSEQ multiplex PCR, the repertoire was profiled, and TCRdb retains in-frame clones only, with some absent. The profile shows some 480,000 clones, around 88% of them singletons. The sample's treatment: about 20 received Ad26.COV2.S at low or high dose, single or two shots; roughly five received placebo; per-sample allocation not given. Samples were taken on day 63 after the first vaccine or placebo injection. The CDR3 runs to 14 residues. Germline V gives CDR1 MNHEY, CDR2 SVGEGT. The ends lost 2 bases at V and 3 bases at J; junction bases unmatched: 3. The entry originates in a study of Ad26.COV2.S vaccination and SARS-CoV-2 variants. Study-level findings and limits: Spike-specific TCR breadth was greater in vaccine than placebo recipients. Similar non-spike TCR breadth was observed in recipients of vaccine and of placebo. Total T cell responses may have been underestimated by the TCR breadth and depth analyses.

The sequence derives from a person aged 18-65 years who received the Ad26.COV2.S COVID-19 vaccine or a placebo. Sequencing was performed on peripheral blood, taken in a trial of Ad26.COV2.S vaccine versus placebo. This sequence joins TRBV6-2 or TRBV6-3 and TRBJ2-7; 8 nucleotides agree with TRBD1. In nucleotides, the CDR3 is TGTGCCAGCAGTTACGCCGGACAGGGCTACGAGCAGTACTTC. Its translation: CASSYAGQGYEQYF.